The rows below give T cell receptor beta chains drawn from one sample of a study of cytomegalovirus exposure and HLA in healthy donors. Profiled with immunoSEQ multiplex PCR; TCRdb holds only in-frame clones, not every one. The table includes about 170,000 clones, about 88% detected once. Sequenced: PBMCs. The receptors come from a man aged 25 to 40 in good health and CMV-seropositive. Both conserved end residues are part of each CDR3. A D gene is named only where the DNA matches it firmly. Rows give clone size only sometimes, using once, few, many, or a class for an expanded clone.

clone size	J gene	V gene	D gene	CDR3 DNA	CDR3 protein
NA	TRBJ2-1	TRBV25-1	NA	TGTGCCAGCAGCTCTCGTCGGGGGAATGAGCAGTTCTTC	CASSSRRGNEQFF
NA	TRBJ1-1	TRBV19	NA	TGTGCCAGTAAACTTAGCAGTGCAGGGGACACTGAAGCTTTCTTT	CASKLSSAGDTEAFF
NA	TRBJ2-7	TRBV15	TRBD1	TGTGCCACCAGCAATCAGGGACAGCCCCCCTACGAGCAGTACTTC	CATSNQGQPPYEQYF
NA	TRBJ2-2	TRBV7-2	NA	TGTGCCAGCAGCTTCTACAGCCCCGACACCGGGGAGCTGTTTTTT	CASSFYSPDTGELFF
NA	TRBJ1-1	TRBV7-3	NA	TGTGCCAGCAGCTTCGCTCCGTGGGGAGCGAACACTGAAGCTTTCTTT	CASSFAPWGANTEAFF
NA	TRBJ2-1	TRBV27	TRBD2	TGTGCCAGCAGTCCCCGGGGACTAGTTCAGCAGTTCTTC	CASSPRGLVQQFF
NA	TRBJ2-1	TRBV2	NA	TGTGCCAGCAGTGCCATGTTTGCGGAGCAGTTCTTC	CASSAMFAEQFF
NA	TRBJ2-7	TRBV10-2	TRBD2	TGCGCCAGCAGTGATTTGATCGGACTAGCGTGGTACGAGCAGTACTTC	CASSDLIGLAWYEQYF
NA	TRBJ2-7	TRBV15	NA	TGTGCCACCAGCAGAGAGTTCCGGGACATCTCCTACGAGCAGTACTTC	CATSREFRDISYEQYF
NA	TRBJ2-1	TRBV9	TRBD1	TGTGCCAGCAGCTGGGGACAGGGGGCGCGTGAGCAGTTCTTC	CASSWGQGAREQFF
NA	TRBJ2-3	TRBV7-9	NA	TGTGCCAGCAGCTTAGATCGCCTAACAGATACGCAGTATTTT	CASSLDRLTDTQYF
NA	TRBJ1-4	TRBV6-5	NA	TGTGCCAGCAGTTTCAGGGAGGAAGAAAAACTGTTTTTT	CASSFREEEKLFF
NA	TRBJ2-5	TRBV4-1	TRBD2	TGCGCCAGCAGCCAGGCGGGAGGGAGGATGGAGACCCAGTACTTC	CASSQAGGRMETQYF
once	TRBJ1-2	TRBV28	NA	TGTGCCAGCAGTTTACTATATGGCTACACCTTC	CASSLLYGYTF
few	TRBJ2-1	TRBV9	TRBD2	TGTGCCAGCAGCGCCCAGGGACTAGCGGGAGAATACAATGAGCAGTTCTTC	CASSAQGLAGEYNEQFF
NA	TRBJ1-1	TRBV4-3	NA	TGCGCCAGCAGCCAAGATTGGGCGGGTGAAGCTTTCTTT	CASSQDWAGEAFF
NA	TRBJ2-2	TRBV11-3	NA	TGTGCCAGCAGCTGGGGGGACAGGAACACCGGGGAGCTGTTTTTT	CASSWGDRNTGELFF
once	TRBJ2-1	TRBV7-2	NA	TGTGCCAGCAGCTACCAAGGGCCAGGGGACTACAATGAGCAGTTCTTC	CASSYQGPGDYNEQFF
NA	TRBJ1-2	TRBV15	NA	TGTGCCACCAGCAGACCTAGGGGCCGCGATGGCTACACCTTC	CATSRPRGRDGYTF
NA	TRBJ1-2	TRBV5-1	NA	TGCGCCAGCAGCCCCCCCGGAGACTATGGCTACACCTTC	CASSPPGDYGYTF
NA	TRBJ2-1	TRBV7-9	NA	TGTGCCAGCAGCCAGACTCTAGCTAATGAGCAGTTCTTC	CASSQTLANEQFF
NA	TRBJ2-1	TRBV7-9	NA	TGTTCCAGCAGCTTATGGTTCGGGTCTACGGACTACAATGAGCAGTTCTTC	CSSSLWFGSTDYNEQFF
NA	TRBJ2-5	TRBV7-9	TRBD2	TGTGCCAGCAGCTTACTAGCGGGGCTACAAGAGACCCAGTACTTC	CASSLLAGLQETQYF
NA	TRBJ2-5	TRBV7-3	TRBD1	TGTGCCAGCAGCTTAACGGGGAACACAGGGGGCGAGGAGACCCAGTACTTC	CASSLTGNTGGEETQYF
NA	TRBJ2-1	TRBV5-1	NA	TGCGCCAGCAGGGACGACAGCACCTACAATGAGCAGTTCTTC	CASRDDSTYNEQFF
NA	TRBJ2-1	TRBV11-1	NA	TGTGCCGTACTAACCCAGGGAAATGAGCAGTTCTTC	CAVLTQGNEQFF
few	TRBJ2-5	TRBV2	TRBD1	TGTGCCAGCAGTTCCCCGGGACAGGGGGCCGAGACCCAGTACTTC	CASSSPGQGAETQYF
NA	TRBJ2-1	TRBV15	TRBD2	TGTGCCACCAGGACCCTGGTCGGCGGGAGGACAATGAATGAGCAGTTCTTC	CATRTLVGGRTMNEQFF
NA	TRBJ2-3	TRBV6-4	TRBD1	TGTGCCGGAGACAGGGGCCGCCGCACAGATACGCAGTATTTT	CAGDRGRRTDTQYF
NA	TRBJ2-1	TRBV10-3	TRBD2	TGTGCCAACGGAGCGGGAGGGTACAATGAGCAGTTCTTC	CANGAGGYNEQFF
NA	TRBJ1-6	TRBV5-6	NA	TGTGCCAGCAGCACGATAGTAGGGAGTACCTATAATTCACCCCTCCACTTT	CASSTIVGSTYNSPLHF
NA	TRBJ2-3	TRBV19	TRBD2	TGTGCCAGTAGCCGGATGGGACTAGCGGGAGGGAGCACAGATACGCAGTATTTT	CASSRMGLAGGSTDTQYF
NA	TRBJ2-5	TRBV14	NA	TGTGCCAGCAGCCAAGGTCAGCAAGAGACCCAGTACTTC	CASSQGQQETQYF
once	TRBJ2-2	TRBV19	TRBD1	TGTGCCAGTAGTCCCCGGACAGGGCTGCTGTCCGGGGAGCTGTTTTTT	CASSPRTGLLSGELFF
NA	TRBJ2-5	TRBV7-9	NA	TGTGCCAGCAGCTTACCCCGGTCGGAGACCCAGTACTTC	CASSLPRSETQYF
NA	TRBJ2-7	TRBV7-9	TRBD1	TGTTCCAGCAGCTTCGGACAGGGCCGGGGCGAGCAGTACTTC	CSSSFGQGRGEQYF
NA	TRBJ1-2	TRBV2	TRBD1	TGTGCCAGCAGTGTCACAGGGGGCTTAGAGGGCTACACCTTC	CASSVTGGLEGYTF
NA	TRBJ1-3	TRBV5-3	NA	TGTGCCAGAAGCAATCACGACAAACAGGGAAGACCACTCTCTGGAAACACCATATATTTT	CARSNHDKQGRPLSGNTIYF
few	TRBJ1-1	TRBV4-3	NA	TGCGCCAGCAGCCTTGTCCTTCGACAGACGAACACTGAAGCTTTCTTT	CASSLVLRQTNTEAFF
NA	TRBJ2-1	TRBV9	TRBD2	TGTGCCAGCAGCGCTAGCGGAAGCTCCTACAATGAGCAGTTCTTC	CASSASGSSYNEQFF
once	TRBJ2-1	TRBV10-1	NA	TGCGCCAGCAGCCCCGGTTCCTACAATGAGCAGTTCTTC	CASSPGSYNEQFF
NA	TRBJ2-1	TRBV4-3	TRBD1	TGCGCCAGCAGCCCAGGGACAGGTAGGGGCAATGAGCAGTTCTTC	CASSPGTGRGNEQFF
NA	TRBJ2-1	TRBV28	TRBD2	TGTGCCAGCTGGACTAGCGGGTTGACCTACAATGAGCAGTTCTTC	CASWTSGLTYNEQFF
NA	TRBJ2-7	TRBV2	TRBD1	TGTGCCAGCAGACCGACAGGTCCGGGACAGGGGGTTGGCTACGAGCAGTACTTC	CASRPTGPGQGVGYEQYF
NA	TRBJ2-7	TRBV5-5	TRBD1	TGTGCCAGCAGCTTTCAGGGGGCCTACGAGCAGTACTTC	CASSFQGAYEQYF
few	TRBJ1-2	TRBV4-1	TRBD1	TGCGCCAGCAGCCAAGGATCCGGGACAGACTATGGCTACACCTTC	CASSQGSGTDYGYTF
NA	TRBJ2-1	TRBV19	TRBD2	TGTGCCAGTAAGGGGGTAGCGGGAGGGCCGGGATACAATGAGCAGTTCTTC	CASKGVAGGPGYNEQFF
NA	TRBJ1-1	TRBV21-1	NA	TGTGCCAGCAGCTCCCCACCCGAGGGAAACAACACTGAAGCTTTCTTT	CASSSPPEGNNTEAFF
NA	TRBJ1-1	TRBV19	NA	TGTGCCAGTAGTATCTGGAGTCTGAACACTGAAGCTTTCTTT	CASSIWSLNTEAFF
few	TRBJ2-1	TRBV7-9	NA	TGTGCCAGCAGCTACCAGGAGGGGGCGATTTACAATGAGCAGTTCTTC	CASSYQEGAIYNEQFF
NA	TRBJ1-1	TRBV5-4	TRBD1	TGTGCCAGCAGCCCCTGGACAGGGGGCTCAACCATTAACACTGAAGCTTTCTTT	CASSPWTGGSTINTEAFF
NA	TRBJ2-1	TRBV2	TRBD2	TGTGCCAGCAGTGATCACCCTCTAGCGGGAGTTTCCGACAATGAGCAGTTCTTC	CASSDHPLAGVSDNEQFF
NA	TRBJ2-7	TRBV7-8	NA	TGTGCCAGCAGCTTAGGGTGGCAGTCCTACGAGCAGTACTTC	CASSLGWQSYEQYF